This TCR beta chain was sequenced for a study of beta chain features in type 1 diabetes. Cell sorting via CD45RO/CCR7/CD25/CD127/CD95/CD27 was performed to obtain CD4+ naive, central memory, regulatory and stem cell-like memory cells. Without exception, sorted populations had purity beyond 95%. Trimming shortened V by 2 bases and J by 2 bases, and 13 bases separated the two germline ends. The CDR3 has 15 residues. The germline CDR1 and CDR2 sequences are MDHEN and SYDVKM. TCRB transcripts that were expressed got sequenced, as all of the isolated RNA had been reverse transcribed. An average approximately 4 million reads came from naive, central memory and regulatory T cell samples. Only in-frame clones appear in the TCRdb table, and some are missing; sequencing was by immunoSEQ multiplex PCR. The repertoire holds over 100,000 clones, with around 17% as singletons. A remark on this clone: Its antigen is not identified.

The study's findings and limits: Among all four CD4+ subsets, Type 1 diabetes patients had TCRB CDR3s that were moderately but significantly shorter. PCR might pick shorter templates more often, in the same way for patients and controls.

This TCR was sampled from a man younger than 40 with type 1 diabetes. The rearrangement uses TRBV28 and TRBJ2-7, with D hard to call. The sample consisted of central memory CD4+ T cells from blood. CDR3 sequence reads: CASSLIGISAYEQYF. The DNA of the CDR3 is TGTGCCAGCAGTTTAATAGGGATATCCGCCTACGAGCAGTACTTC.